Here is one T cell receptor (beta chain) with its context. This receptor's antigen is unknown. No base quality values were provided; no much bigger clone lies one nucleotide off. These data belong to a study of T cell repertoires in cytomegalovirus infection (dated by TCRdb to between 2018 and 2021). About the study as a whole: Peptide stimulations targeted recently identified HLA-C-restricted CMV epitopes, whose presentation resists viral immunomodulation, together with well-studied HLA-B-restricted epitopes. The HLA type of each donor mattered for the analysis, because public TCR beta signatures pointed to carriage of CMV infection along with the matching HLA type.

V is cut by 1 base and J by 9 bases, and the space between the germline ends is 13 bases. Including the terminal cysteine and phenylalanine, the CDR3 comprises 14 residues. Left in the record is the CDR3 DNA by itself, 42 bases read in frame from the first base. CDR1 and CDR2 are drawn from the germline V gene: SGHDN, FVKESK. The paper's findings and limits, for the study overall: The ex vivo response was dominated by HLA-C-restricted CMV-specific TCR beta clonotypes, which also provided the single most frequent clonotype in two of eight donors. Carriers of CMV infection plus the relevant HLA type were discriminated by the cumulative frequency of public TCR beta family members in the study cohort and in an independent roughly 340-donor cohort.

The reads were generated on an Illumina HiSeq 1500. Clones were called with MiXCR by TCRdb after fastp trimmed the public reads at Q25, and only in-frame beta chains were retained. Each entry merges the rows of one CDR3 protein and shows their most common DNA and genes. Recorded for this sample are around 500,000 distinct CDR3 sequences; more than 40% of them occurred a single time. 40% to 50% of the sample is taken by the ten largest. The label giving this sample's treatment or condition can be read as: in vitro stimulation with specific CMV peptide epitopes to enrich CMV-specific T cells. The source was cultured PBMCs, collected from culture after CMV antigen stimulation. This TCR was recovered from a human donor in good health (CMV status not recorded). Some clones in this sample may be carry-over from other donors' samples. The chain is encoded by TRBV14 joined to TRBJ2-1; 6 matching bases give a weak D call of TRBD2. The nucleotide sequence reads TGTGCCAGCAGCCAAGTAAATCCCGGGGGTGAGCAGTTCTTC. This is translated as CASSQVNPGGEQFF. Outside the CDR3, residues come from the reference TRBV14 and TRBJ2-1 proteins, so the full variable domain is: EAGVTQFPSHSVIEKGQTVTLRCDPISGHDNLYWYRRVMGKEIKFLLHFVKESKQDESGMPNNRFLAERTGGTYSTLKVQPAELEDSGVYFCASSQVNPGGEQFFGPGTRLTVL.